This entry lists 26 T cell receptor beta chains sequenced from one sample in a study of radiation and T cells in renal cell carcinoma. As for time point: blood 4 weeks post-SBRT, at nephrectomy. Treatment here: 15 Gy SBRT to primary tumor, nephrectomy 4 weeks later. This table comes from immunoSEQ multiplex PCR, and its TCRdb copy is limited to in-frame clones, with some not included. Of around 180,000 clones in the sample, around 89% are singletons; the top ten hold approximately 10%. Sequenced here: blood, sampled from a patient whose treatment included radiotherapy and nephrectomy. These receptors all stem from a woman between 50 and 59 years old with renal cell carcinoma.

V gene TRBV7-9 combines with J gene TRBJ2-3; maybe TRBD2 (6 bases). The germline V gene encodes CDR1 SEHNR and CDR2 FQNEAQ (reference sequence). The CDR3 consists of 18 residues. The V and J ends lost 1 base and 1 base respectively, with 18 bases between them. The CDR3 loop is CASSLGIGDSRGTDTQYF. The CDR3 bases are TGTGCCAGCAGCTTAGGGATCGGGGACTCCCGGGGCACAGATACGCAGTATTTT. The full variable domain, its missing parts supplied by reference TRBV7-9 and TRBJ2-3, is DTGVSQNPRHKITKRGQNVTFRCDPISEHNRLYWYRQTLGQGPEFLTYFQNEAQLEKSRLLSDRFSAERPKGSFSTLEIQRTEQGDSAMYLCASSLGIGDSRGTDTQYFGPGTRLTVL.

The chain joins TRBV7-3 to TRBJ2-3; D gene ambiguous. Germline CDR1 reads SGHTA; CDR2 reads FQGTGA. V gave up 7 bases and J gave up 1 base, with 9 bases separating them. The CDR3 sequence is 13 residues long. Here the CDR3 reads CASTPPGTDTQYF. In DNA, the CDR3 is TGTGCCAGCACCCCACCCGGCACAGATACGCAGTATTTT.

The CDR3: CASSLDKVSPLHF. CDR3 DNA: TGTGCCAGCAGCTTGGATAAGGTTTCACCCCTCCACTTT. This chain joins TRBV5-4 and TRBJ1-6; D gene uncertain. The V gene lost 0 bases and the J gene lost 9 bases, with 7 bases spanning the gap. CDR3 length equals 13 residues. CDR1 is SGHNT, CDR2 YYREEE, per germline (reference sequence).

V is TRBV18 and J is TRBJ2-5, with TRBD1 matching over 8 bases. This CDR3 spans 15 amino acids. Trimming at V came to 1 base and at J to 5 bases, leaving 6 bases not matched to a gene. CDR1 and CDR2 from the germline V gene are KGHSH and LQKENI. The DNA of the CDR3 is TGTGCCAGCTCACCACGCAGGGGGCATGGGGAGACCCAGTACTTC. This sequence encodes CASSPRRGHGETQYF.

The rearrangement links TRBV19 to TRBJ1-2, with unresolved D. The CDR3 loop spans 11 amino acids. V was trimmed by 5 bases and J by 3 bases, leaving 4 bases between them. Per germline, CDR1 LNHDA and CDR2 SQIVND (reference sequence). This CDR3 is CASSRDYGYTF. For the CDR3, the DNA is TGTGCCAGTAGTCGGGACTATGGCTACACCTTC.

This chain joins TRBV25-1 and TRBJ2-1; D call uncertain. Germline V lookup: CDR1 MGHDK, CDR2 SYGVNS. The V and J ends lost 3 bases and 10 bases respectively, with 19 bases between them. The CDR3 is 15 residues long. The CDR3 sequence: CASSDPASAAREQFF. The CDR3 coding sequence is TGTGCCAGCAGTGACCCAGCTTCCGCGGCGAGAGAGCAGTTCTTC.

The chain employs TRBV9 and TRBJ1-4; a weak D match, TRBD1 (6 bases). CDR3 length: 16 amino acids. Germline V gene sequence: CDR1 SGDLS, CDR2 YYNGEE. With 3 bases removed from V and 7 bases from J, the gap between germline ends came to 19 bases. The CDR3 DNA is TGTGCCAGCAGCGGCCAGGTGGACAGTTTCGGTGAAAAACTGTTTTTT. This encodes CASSGQVDSFGEKLFF.

The rearrangement links TRBV10-3 to TRBJ2-1; TRBD1 or TRBD2 may be the D gene (5 bases each). Germline V lookup: CDR1 ENHRY, CDR2 SYGVKD. The V and J ends lost 2 bases and 10 bases respectively, with 21 bases between them. The CDR3 length is 16 residues. DNA of the CDR3: TGTGCCATCAGTGAGAGCAATGGCCGGGACCTGGGGGAGCAGTTCTTC. Its protein product is CAISESNGRDLGEQFF.

In this sample, this clone turned up a few times. The V call is TRBV7-9, the J call TRBJ2-7; D possibly uses TRBD1 or TRBD2 (5 bases each). Germline V gene data show CDR1 as SEHNR and CDR2 as FQNEAQ (reference sequence). The CDR3 has 14 amino acids. V dropped 5 bases and J dropped 5 bases, with 16 bases sitting between them. The CDR3 DNA sequence: TGTGCCAGCAGCGCCCGTGAGGGGAGCGACGAGCAGTACTTC. Translated, it gives CASSAREGSDEQYF.

The chain couples TRBV2 to TRBJ2-7; 15 bases agree with TRBD2. With 2 bases clipped from V and 4 bases from J, the junction kept 15 bases outside the gene matches. This CDR3 has 20 amino acids. Germline loops: CDR1 SNHLY, CDR2 FYNNEI. DNA of the CDR3: TGTGCCAGCAGTGAATTGCCGGGACTAGCGGGGGGCTTCCTGGCTTACGAGCAGTACTTC. Its translation is CASSELPGLAGGFLAYEQYF.

The rearrangement joins TRBV9 to TRBJ2-3, with 7 nucleotides matching TRBD1. The CDR3 runs to 14 residues. V shed 4 bases, J shed 2 bases, and the junction held 4 bases outside the gene matches. Germline V CDR1 and CDR2: SGDLS, YYNGEE. The CDR3 DNA is TGTGCCAGCAGCAGCACAGGGGCCACAGATACGCAGTATTTT. It encodes CASSSTGATDTQYF.

The chain recombines TRBV10-3 with TRBJ2-3; unclear D gene. Germline V gene data show CDR1 as ENHRY and CDR2 as SYGVKD. This CDR3 has 12 residues. V lost 3 bases and J lost 5, with 6 bases in between. The CDR3 sequence is CAISDKRDTQYF. For the CDR3, the DNA is TGTGCCATCAGTGATAAGAGAGATACGCAGTATTTT.

V gene TRBV30 combines with J gene TRBJ1-2; D unclear. The ends were cut back, 2 bases at V and 2 bases at J, with 12 bases in the middle. The CDR3 is 14 amino acids. Germline CDR1 GTSNPN, CDR2 SVGIG (reference sequence). The CDR3 here is CAWSRGIVNYGYTF. In nucleotides, the CDR3 is TGTGCCTGGAGTAGAGGGATTGTCAACTATGGCTACACCTTC.

The chain joins TRBV6-5 to TRBJ2-7; TRBD1 agrees at 7 bases. The V gene end was trimmed by 5 bases and the J gene end by 2 bases; junction bases not matched to a gene: 6. The germline V gene has CDR1 MNHEY and CDR2 SVGAGI. The CDR3 loop spans 14 amino acids. In DNA, the CDR3 is TGTGCCAGCAGTAGCCACAGGGGTACCTACGAGCAGTACTTC. This translates into CASSSHRGTYEQYF.

This clone has only one observation. This chain links TRBV4-1 with TRBJ1-5; no reliable D call. V dropped 1 base and J dropped 0 bases, with 7 bases sitting between them. The CDR3 length is 15 residues. Per germline, CDR1 MGHRA and CDR2 YSYEKL. CDR3: CASSQGSYSNQPQHF. The CDR3 DNA sequence: TGCGCCAGCAGCCAAGGGAGCTATAGCAATCAGCCCCAGCATTTT.

V usage is TRBV7-2 and J usage is TRBJ2-3, with 10 nucleotides matching TRBD2. V lost 0 bases to trimming and J lost 4 bases; unmatched junction nucleotides: 4. The V gene's germline CDR1 is SGHTA and CDR2 FQGNSA. The CDR3 contains 16 residues. The CDR3, as DNA: TGTGCCAGCAGCTTAGCGTCGAGCGGGGGGGCAGATACGCAGTATTTT. It translates to CASSLASSGGADTQYF.

V gene TRBV5-4 combines with J gene TRBJ2-3; 11 nucleotides agree with TRBD2. V was pared by 5 bases and J by 4 bases, with 6 bases of the junction left unmatched. CDR3 size: 15 residues. Germline V gene data show CDR1 as SGHNT and CDR2 as YYREEE (reference sequence). CDR3: CASSWLAGGADTQYF. DNA for the CDR3: TGTGCCAGCAGTTGGCTAGCGGGGGGAGCAGATACGCAGTATTTT.

This chain uses TRBV6-1 with TRBJ1-3, with unresolved D. The ends were cut back, 0 bases at V and 0 bases at J, with 9 bases in the middle. In germline, CDR1 is MNHNS, CDR2 SASEGT. CDR3 length: 16 residues. CDR3 loop: CASSEALGLSGNTIYF. In nucleotides, the CDR3 is TGTGCCAGCAGTGAAGCTCTCGGGCTCTCTGGAAACACCATATATTTT.

The chain employs TRBV12-2 and TRBJ1-1; the table's D call TRBD1 went unverified against the DNA. TRBV12-2 is a pseudogene segment. The CDR3 length is 16 residues. CDR3 in amino acids: CASHQTQGQGNTEAFF. Here the CDR3 DNA reads TGTGCAAGTCACCAAACCCAGGGACAGGGGAACACTGAAGCTTTCTTT.

V gene TRBV6-5 combines with J gene TRBJ1-2; D might be TRBD1 (5 bases). This CDR3 has 12 amino acids. CDR1 and CDR2 from the germline V gene are MNHEY and SVGAGI. The V end lost 6 bases, the J end lost 8 bases, and 13 bases lay between the germline ends. The CDR3 DNA reads as TGTGCCAGCAGGGAGGGGCTTGTGGGCTACACCTTC. This codes for CASREGLVGYTF.

V and J are TRBV11-2 and TRBJ2-2; the match to TRBD2 covers 9 bases. In germline, CDR1 is SGHAT, CDR2 FQNNGV. The CDR3 is 15 residues long. With V trimmed by 1 base and J by 7 bases, 4 bases remained unmatched. This chain's CDR3 is CASSLASGAGGELFF. The CDR3 nucleotides read TGTGCCAGCAGCTTAGCTAGCGGGGCAGGCGGGGAGCTGTTTTTT.

The V gene is TRBV5-1, the J gene TRBJ2-7; TRBD1 matches 7 bases. Germline V gene data show CDR1 as SGHRS and CDR2 as YFSETQ. The CDR3 is 15 amino acids. J lost 0 bases, V lost 0 bases, and 3 bases had no gene match. Written as DNA, the CDR3 is TGCGCCAGCAGCTTGGGCGACAGGGACTCCTACGAGCAGTACTTC. As protein: CASSLGDRDSYEQYF.

CDR3 region: CASSSGVPYTEAFF. CDR3 sequence (DNA): TGTGCCAGCAGCTCAGGGGTCCCATACACTGAAGCTTTCTTT. J is TRBJ1-1 and V is TRBV5-5, with D possibly being TRBD1 (6 bases). CDR1 and CDR2 (germline): SGHKS, YYEKEE (reference sequence). The CDR3 has 14 amino acids. The V gene lost 3 bases and the J gene lost 3 bases, with 12 bases spanning the gap. Drawing the rest from reference TRBV5-5 and TRBJ1-1, the complete variable domain is DAGVTQSPTHLIKTRGQQVTLRCSPISGHKSVSWYQQVLGQGPQFIFQYYEKEERGRGNFPDRFSARQFPNYSSELNVNALLLGDSALYLCASSSGVPYTEAFFGQGTRLTVV.

The rearrangement links TRBV7-8 to TRBJ2-3, with a possible D match to TRBD2 (6 bases). The ends were cut back, 4 bases at V and 6 bases at J, with 17 bases in the middle. The germline V gene encodes CDR1 SGHVS and CDR2 FQNEAQ. The CDR3 spans 15 residues. CDR3 in DNA: TGTGCCAGCAGCTATAGCGGACTCACCGCGGATACGCAGTATTTT. The encoded protein is CASSYSGLTADTQYF.

The chain couples TRBV5-1 to TRBJ1-6; tentatively, D is TRBD1 (5 bases). This CDR3 has 16 residues. CDR1 is SGHRS and CDR2 is YFSETQ in the germline V gene. Trimming took off 2 bases at V and 3 bases at J, with 12 bases between the two ends. Written as DNA, the CDR3 is TGCGCCAGCAGCTTTACGGGGGACCACTATAATTCACCCCTCCACTTT. Translated, it gives CASSFTGDHYNSPLHF.

The chain joins TRBV10-3 to TRBJ2-7; D remains unclear. CDR3 length: 12 amino acids. V was shortened by 8 bases and J by 2 bases, with 10 bases between the two germline ends. The V gene's germline CDR1 is ENHRY and CDR2 SYGVKD. The CDR3 DNA is TGTGCCATCGGAGCTGGACCCTACGAGCAGTACTTC. Its translation is CAIGAGPYEQYF.